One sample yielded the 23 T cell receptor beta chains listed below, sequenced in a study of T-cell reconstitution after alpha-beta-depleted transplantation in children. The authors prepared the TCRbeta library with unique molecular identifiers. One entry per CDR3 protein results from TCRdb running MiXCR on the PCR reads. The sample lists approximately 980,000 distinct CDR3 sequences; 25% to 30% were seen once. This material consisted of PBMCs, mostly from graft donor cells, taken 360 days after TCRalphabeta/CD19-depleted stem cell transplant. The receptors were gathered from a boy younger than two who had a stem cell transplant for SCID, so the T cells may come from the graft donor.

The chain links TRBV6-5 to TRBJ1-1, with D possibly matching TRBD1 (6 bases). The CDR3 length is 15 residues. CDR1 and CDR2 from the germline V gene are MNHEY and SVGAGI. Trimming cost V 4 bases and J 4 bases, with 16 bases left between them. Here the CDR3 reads CASSSPRGGGTEAFF. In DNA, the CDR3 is TGTGCCAGCAGTTCCCCGAGGGGGGGCGGCACTGAAGCTTTCTTT.

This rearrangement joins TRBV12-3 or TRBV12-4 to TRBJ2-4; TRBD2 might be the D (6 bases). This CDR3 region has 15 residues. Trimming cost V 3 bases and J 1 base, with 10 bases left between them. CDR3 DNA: TGTGCCAGCAGTTTTGCCCGGGGGGCCAAAAACATTCAGTACTTC. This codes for CASSFARGAKNIQYF.

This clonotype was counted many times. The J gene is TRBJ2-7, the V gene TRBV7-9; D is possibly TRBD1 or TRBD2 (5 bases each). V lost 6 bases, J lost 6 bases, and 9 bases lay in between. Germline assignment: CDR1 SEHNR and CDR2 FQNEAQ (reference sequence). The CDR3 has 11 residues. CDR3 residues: CASSSGTEQYF. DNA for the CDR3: TGTGCCAGCAGTTCGGGGACCGAGCAGTACTTC.

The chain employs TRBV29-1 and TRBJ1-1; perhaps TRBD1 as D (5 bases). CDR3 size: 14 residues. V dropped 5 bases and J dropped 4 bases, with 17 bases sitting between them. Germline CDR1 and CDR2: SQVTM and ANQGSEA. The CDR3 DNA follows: TGCAGCGTTCCGGCGGGACGCCGGGGCACTGAAGCTTTCTTT. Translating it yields CSVPAGRRGTEAFF.

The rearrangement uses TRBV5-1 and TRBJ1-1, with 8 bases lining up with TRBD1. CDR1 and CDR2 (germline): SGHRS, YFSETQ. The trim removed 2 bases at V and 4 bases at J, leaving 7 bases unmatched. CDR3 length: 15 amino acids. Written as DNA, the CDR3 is TGCGCCAGCAGCTTTACAGGGGGAGAAGTCACTGAAGCTTTCTTT. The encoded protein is CASSFTGGEVTEAFF.

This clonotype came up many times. CDR3 region: CASSYRTDTQYF. Here the CDR3 DNA reads TGTGCCAGCAGCTACCGCACAGATACGCAGTATTTT. V gene TRBV7-2 combines with J gene TRBJ2-3; unclear D gene. The V gene lost 4 bases and the J gene lost 1 base, with 3 bases spanning the gap. Germline V CDR1 and CDR2: SGHTA, FQGNSA. This CDR3 contains 12 residues.

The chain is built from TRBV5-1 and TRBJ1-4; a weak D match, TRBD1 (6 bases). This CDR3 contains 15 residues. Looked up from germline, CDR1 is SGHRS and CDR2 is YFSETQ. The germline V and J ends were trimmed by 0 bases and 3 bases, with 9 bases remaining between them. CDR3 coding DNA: TGCGCCAGCAGCTTGGGGACAGATCCTAATGAAAAACTGTTTTTT. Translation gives CASSLGTDPNEKLFF.

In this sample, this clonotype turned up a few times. The CDR3 is CSVEDLAGWEETQYF. The CDR3 nucleotides are TGCAGCGTTGAAGATTTGGCAGGGTGGGAAGAGACCCAGTACTTC. The rearrangement links TRBV29-1 to TRBJ2-5; D may be TRBD1 (5 bases). V was clipped by 0 bases and J by 3 bases, with 14 bases between them. This CDR3 has 15 amino acids. CDR1 SQVTM and CDR2 ANQGSEA come from the germline V gene.

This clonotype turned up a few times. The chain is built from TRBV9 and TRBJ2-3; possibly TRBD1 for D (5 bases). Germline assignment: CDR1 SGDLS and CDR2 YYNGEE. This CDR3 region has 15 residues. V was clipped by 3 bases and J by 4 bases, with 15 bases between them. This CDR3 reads CASSGPTELPDTQYF. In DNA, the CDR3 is TGTGCCAGCAGCGGACCGACAGAACTTCCAGATACGCAGTATTTT.

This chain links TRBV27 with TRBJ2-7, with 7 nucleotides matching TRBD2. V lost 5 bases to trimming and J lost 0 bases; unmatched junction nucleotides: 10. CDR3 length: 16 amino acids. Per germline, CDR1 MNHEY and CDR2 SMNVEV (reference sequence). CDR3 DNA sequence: TGTGCCAGCAGTCCATCTAGCGGCTCAAACTCCTACGAGCAGTACTTC. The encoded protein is CASSPSSGSNSYEQYF.

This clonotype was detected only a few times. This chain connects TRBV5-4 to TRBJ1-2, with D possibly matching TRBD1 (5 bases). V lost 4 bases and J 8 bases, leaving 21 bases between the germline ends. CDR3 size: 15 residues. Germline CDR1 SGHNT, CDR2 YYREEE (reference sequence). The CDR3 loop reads CASSHRVKGRRGYTF. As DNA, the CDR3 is TGTGCCAGCAGCCACCGAGTAAAGGGGCGCCGGGGCTACACCTTC.

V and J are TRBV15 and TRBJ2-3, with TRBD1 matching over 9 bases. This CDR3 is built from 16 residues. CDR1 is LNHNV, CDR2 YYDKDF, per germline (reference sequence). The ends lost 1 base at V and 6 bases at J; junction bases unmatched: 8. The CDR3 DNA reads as TGTGCCACCAGCAGAGGTAGGGACAGGGATCCTGATACGCAGTATTTT. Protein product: CATSRGRDRDPDTQYF.

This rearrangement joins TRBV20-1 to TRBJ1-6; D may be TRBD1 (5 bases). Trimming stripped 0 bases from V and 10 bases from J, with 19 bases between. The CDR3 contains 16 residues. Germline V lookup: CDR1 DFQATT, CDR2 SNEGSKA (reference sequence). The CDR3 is CSARDPTAGPGSPLHF. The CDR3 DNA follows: TGCAGTGCTAGAGATCCTACGGCAGGGCCCGGCTCACCCCTCCACTTT.

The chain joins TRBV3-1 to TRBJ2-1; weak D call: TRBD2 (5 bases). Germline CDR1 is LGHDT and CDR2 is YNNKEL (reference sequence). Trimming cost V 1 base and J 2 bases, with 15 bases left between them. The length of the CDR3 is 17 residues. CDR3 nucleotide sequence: TGTGCCAGCAGCCAAGCCGGAGGACGCCGAACCTACAATGAGCAGTTCTTC. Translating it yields CASSQAGGRRTYNEQFF.

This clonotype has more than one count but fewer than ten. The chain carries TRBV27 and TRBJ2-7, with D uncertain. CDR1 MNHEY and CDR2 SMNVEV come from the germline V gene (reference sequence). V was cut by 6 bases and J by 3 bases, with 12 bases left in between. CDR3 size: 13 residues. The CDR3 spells CASSFSRSYEQYF. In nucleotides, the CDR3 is TGTGCCAGCAGCTTCTCGAGGAGCTACGAGCAGTACTTC.

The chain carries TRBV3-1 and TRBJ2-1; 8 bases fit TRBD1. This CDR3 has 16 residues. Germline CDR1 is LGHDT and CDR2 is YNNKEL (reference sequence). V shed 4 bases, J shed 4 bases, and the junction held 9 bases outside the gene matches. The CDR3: CASSPSGQAPYNEQFF. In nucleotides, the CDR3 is TGTGCCAGCAGCCCTTCGGGACAGGCCCCTTACAATGAGCAGTTCTTC.

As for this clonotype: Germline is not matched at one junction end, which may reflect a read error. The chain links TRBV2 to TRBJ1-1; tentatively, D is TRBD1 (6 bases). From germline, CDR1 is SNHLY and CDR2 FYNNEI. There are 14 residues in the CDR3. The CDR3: CASTEGQRNTEAFF. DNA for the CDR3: TGTGCCAGCACTGAAGGACAGCGGAACACTGAAGCTTTCTTT.

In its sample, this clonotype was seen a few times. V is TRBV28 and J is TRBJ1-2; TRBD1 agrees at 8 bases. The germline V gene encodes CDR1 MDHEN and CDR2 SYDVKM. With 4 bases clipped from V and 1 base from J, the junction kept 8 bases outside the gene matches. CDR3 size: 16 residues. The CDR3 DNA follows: TGTGCCAGCAGTTGGGGCGGGACAGGCATTAACTATGGCTACACCTTC. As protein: CASSWGGTGINYGYTF.

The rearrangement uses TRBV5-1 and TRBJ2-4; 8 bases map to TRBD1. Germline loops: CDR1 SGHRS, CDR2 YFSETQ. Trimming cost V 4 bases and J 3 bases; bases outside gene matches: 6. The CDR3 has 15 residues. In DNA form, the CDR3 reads TGCGCCAGCAGCAAAGGACAGGGCAACAAAAACATTCAGTACTTC. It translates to CASSKGQGNKNIQYF.

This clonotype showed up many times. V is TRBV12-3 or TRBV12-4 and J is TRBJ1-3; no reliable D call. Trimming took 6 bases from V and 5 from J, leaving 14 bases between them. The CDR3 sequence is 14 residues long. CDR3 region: CASRGGSNRNTIYF. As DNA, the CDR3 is TGTGCCAGCAGGGGAGGTAGTAATAGAAACACCATATATTTT.

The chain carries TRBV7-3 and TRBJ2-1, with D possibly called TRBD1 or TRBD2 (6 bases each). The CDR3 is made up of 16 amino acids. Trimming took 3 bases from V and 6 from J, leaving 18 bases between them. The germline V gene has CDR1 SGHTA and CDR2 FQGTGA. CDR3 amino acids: CASSLGGRVPSNEQFF. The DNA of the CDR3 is TGTGCCAGCAGCTTGGGGGGCAGGGTACCCTCCAATGAGCAGTTCTTC.

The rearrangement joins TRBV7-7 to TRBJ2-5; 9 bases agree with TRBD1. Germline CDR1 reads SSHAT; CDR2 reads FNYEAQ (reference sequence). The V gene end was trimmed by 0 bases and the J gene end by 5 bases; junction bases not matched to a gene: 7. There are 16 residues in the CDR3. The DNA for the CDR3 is TGTGCCAGCAGCTTAGCGGTGGGGACAGGGCGCGAGACCCAGTACTTC. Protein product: CASSLAVGTGRETQYF.

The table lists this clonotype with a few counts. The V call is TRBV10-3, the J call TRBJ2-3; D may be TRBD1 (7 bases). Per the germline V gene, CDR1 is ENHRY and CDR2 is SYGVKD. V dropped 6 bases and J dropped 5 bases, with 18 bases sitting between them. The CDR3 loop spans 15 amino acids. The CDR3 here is CAIREGAYVGDTQYF. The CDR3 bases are TGTGCCATCAGGGAGGGGGCGTACGTCGGAGATACGCAGTATTTT.